This T cell receptor beta chain was identified in a study of neurological immune-mediated disorders. The CDR3 totals 13 residues. The germline CDR1 and CDR2 sequences are LGHNA and YSLEER. V was shortened by 0 bases and J by 6 bases, with 6 bases between the two germline ends. General study findings and limits: The study found no CDR3 amino acid sequences shared by expanded clones across subjects, suggesting private repertoires in all groups.

TCRdb ran MiXCR on the 5' RACE reads and lists one entry per CDR3 protein. Of roughly 120,000 distinct CDR3 sequences listed, about 3.2% were seen once; the top ten hold 1% to 1.5%. From 2 million PBMCs stored at -80 C, the unsorted libraries were generated. Many counts were recorded for this clonotype. Its antigen is not identified. The clonotype comes from a woman aged 25 to 39 with multiple sclerosis. The sequenced material came from PBMCs. This chain uses TRBV4-3 with TRBJ2-1; D may be TRBD1 (6 bases). CDR3 loop: CASSQEGGNEQFF. The CDR3 nucleotides read TGCGCCAGCAGCCAAGAAGGGGGCAATGAGCAGTTCTTC.